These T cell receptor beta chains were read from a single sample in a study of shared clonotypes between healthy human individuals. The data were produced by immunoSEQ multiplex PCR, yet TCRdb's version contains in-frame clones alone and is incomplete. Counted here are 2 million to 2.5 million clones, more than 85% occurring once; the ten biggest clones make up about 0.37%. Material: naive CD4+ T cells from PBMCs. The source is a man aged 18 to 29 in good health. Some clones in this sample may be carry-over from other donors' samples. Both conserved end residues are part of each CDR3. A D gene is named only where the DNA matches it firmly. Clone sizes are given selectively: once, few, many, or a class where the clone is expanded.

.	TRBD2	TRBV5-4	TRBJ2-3	TGTGCCAGCAGCTTGGATCCGGGAGGTGTGACAGATACGCAGTATTTT	CASSLDPGGVTDTQYF
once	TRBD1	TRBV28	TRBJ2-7	TGTGCCAGCAGCCCGGAGGGACAGGGGATCTACGAGCAGTACTTC	CASSPEGQGIYEQYF
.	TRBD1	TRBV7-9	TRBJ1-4	TGTGCCAGCAGCTTAGGGACAGGGGAAGGGGAAAAACTGTTTTTT	CASSLGTGEGEKLFF
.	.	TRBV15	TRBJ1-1	TGTGCCACCAGCAGAGGGGTCTTAGCGAACACTGAAGCTTTCTTT	CATSRGVLANTEAFF
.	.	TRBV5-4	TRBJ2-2	TGTGCCAGCAGCTTGGCCGTCGCGGAGGCCGGGGAGCTGTTTTTT	CASSLAVAEAGELFF
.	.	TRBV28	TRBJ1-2	TGTGCCAGTTATGGCCAAGGGGATTATGGCTACACCTTC	CASYGQGDYGYTF
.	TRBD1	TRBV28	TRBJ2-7	TGTGCCAGCAGCTCCGCCGGACAGGATACCTACGAGCAGTACTTC	CASSSAGQDTYEQYF
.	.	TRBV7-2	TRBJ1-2	TGTGCCAGCAGCTCGAGAGGCCAGGGTTATGAGCAGGGCTATGGCTACACCTTC	CASSSRGQGYEQGYGYTF
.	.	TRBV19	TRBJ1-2	TGTGCCAGTAGTATACAGGGGCCTCTTTTCGGCTACACCTTC	CASSIQGPLFGYTF
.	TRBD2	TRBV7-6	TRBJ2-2	TGTGCCAGCAGCTCTCGACTAGCGCCAAACACCGGGGAGCTGTTTTTT	CASSSRLAPNTGELFF
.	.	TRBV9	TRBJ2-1	TGTGCCAGCAGCGTAGCTCTTGTTGGCGGGCCTGGGTATGAGCAGTTCTTC	CASSVALVGGPGYEQFF
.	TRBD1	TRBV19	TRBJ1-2	TGTGCCAGTAGTGCCCGACAGGGGCCCAACTATGGCTACACCTTC	CASSARQGPNYGYTF
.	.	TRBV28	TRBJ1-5	TGTGCCAGCAGTCCCAGGGGATATGGCAATCAGCCCCAGCATTTT	CASSPRGYGNQPQHF
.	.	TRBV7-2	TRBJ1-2	TGTGCCAGCAGCATCCGGGACACCACTAACTATGGCTACACCTTC	CASSIRDTTNYGYTF
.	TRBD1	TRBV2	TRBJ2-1	TGTGCCAGTCGGACAGGGGGCTGGAATGAGCAGTTCTTC	CASRTGGWNEQFF
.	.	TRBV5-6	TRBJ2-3	TGTGCCAGCAGCTTGGCCACACGTCAGGGATTTGTAGATACGCAGTATTTT	CASSLATRQGFVDTQYF
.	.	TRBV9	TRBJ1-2	TGTGCCAGCAGCCCCGCCATAGGGCACAGCTATGGCTACACCTTC	CASSPAIGHSYGYTF
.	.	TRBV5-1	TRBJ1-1	TGCGCCAGCAGCCGTGACACTCAGGACACTGAAGCTTTCTTT	CASSRDTQDTEAFF
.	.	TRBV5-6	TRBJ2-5	TGTGCCACCCTCAGAACGGGGTCGGGGGCCATAGAGACCCAGTACTTC	CATLRTGSGAIETQYF
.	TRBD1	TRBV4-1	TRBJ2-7	TGCGCCAGCAGCCAAGTTGGGGACAGGTCCTACGAGCAGTACTTC	CASSQVGDRSYEQYF
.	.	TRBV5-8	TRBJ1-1	TGTGCCAGCAGCTTGGGACAGGTGAACACTGAAGCTTTCTTT	CASSLGQVNTEAFF
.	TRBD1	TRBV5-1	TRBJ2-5	TGCGCCAGCAGCGATCCGGGACAGGTCACGGAGACCCAGTACTTC	CASSDPGQVTETQYF
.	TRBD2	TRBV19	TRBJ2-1	TGTGCCAGTAGTCAAGGGAGACTAGCGGGAAATGATGAGCAGTTCTTC	CASSQGRLAGNDEQFF
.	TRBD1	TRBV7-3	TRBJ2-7	TGTGCCAGCAGCTTATTCGGGACAGGGGCCTACGAGCAGTACTTC	CASSLFGTGAYEQYF
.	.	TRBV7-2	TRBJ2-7	TGTGCCAGCAGCTTATTTAAAATTCCCGGCTACGAGCAGTACTTC	CASSLFKIPGYEQYF
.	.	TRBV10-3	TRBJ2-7	TGTGCCATCAGTGACAGCGATTATTTTGACTGGGACTTC	CAISDSDYFDWDF
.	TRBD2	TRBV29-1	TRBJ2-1	TGCAGCGTTTTGACTAGCGGGGCAAGCTCCTACAATGAGCAGTTCTTC	CSVLTSGASSYNEQFF
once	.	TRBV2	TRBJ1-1	TGTGCCAGCAGGCTAACTTGGACACTACGTGAAGCTTTCTTT	CASRLTWTLREAFF
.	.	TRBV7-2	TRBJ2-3	TGTGCCAGCAGCTTTGGGACGAGCAGCACAGATACGCAGTATTTT	CASSFGTSSTDTQYF
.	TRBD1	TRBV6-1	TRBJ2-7	TGTGCCAGCAGGCCTCGACAGGGAACCTTCTACGAGCAGTACTTC	CASRPRQGTFYEQYF
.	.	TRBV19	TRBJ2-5	TGTGCCAGTAGTAGGGGGTCCTCGGAGACCCAGTACTTC	CASSRGSSETQYF
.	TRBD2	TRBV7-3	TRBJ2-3	TGTGCCAGCAGCCCTAGGCGGGGGGGCGATACGCAGTATTTT	CASSPRRGGDTQYF
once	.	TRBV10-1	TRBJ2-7	TGCGCCAGCAGTGAGTCTAGGCAGGGCTACTACGAGCAGTACTTC	CASSESRQGYYEQYF
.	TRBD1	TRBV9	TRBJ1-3	TGTGCCAGCAGCAGGGGGCAGGGGGGAAACACCATATATTTT	CASSRGQGGNTIYF
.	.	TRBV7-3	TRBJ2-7	TGTGCCAGCAGCCAACGGCCCGGGGAGCAGTACTTC	CASSQRPGEQYF
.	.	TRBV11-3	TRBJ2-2	TGTGCCAGCAGCTTAGTCAGAGGGGTTATTTCCGGGGAGCTGTTTTTT	CASSLVRGVISGELFF
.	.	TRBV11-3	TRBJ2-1	TGTGCCAGCAGCTTAGATGCAGTCACTGAGCAGTTCTTC	CASSLDAVTEQFF
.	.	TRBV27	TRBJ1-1	TGTGCCAGCAGTTTATTTCCCTCATATGGCTTTATGAACACTGAAGCTTTCTTT	CASSLFPSYGFMNTEAFF
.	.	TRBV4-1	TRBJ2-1	TGCGCCAGCAAGATCTCGGGAACTCGATACAATGAGCAGTTCTTC	CASKISGTRYNEQFF
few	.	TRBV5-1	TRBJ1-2	TGCGCCAGCAGCTTGACGGCAGCTAACTATGGCTACACCTTC	CASSLTAANYGYTF
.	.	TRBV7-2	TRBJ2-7	TGTGCCAGCAGCCCTTCCTACGAGCAGTACTTC	CASSPSYEQYF
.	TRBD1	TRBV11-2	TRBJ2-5	TGTGCCAGCAGCGCGCCCGGGACAGGGCCCCAAGAGACCCAGTACTTC	CASSAPGTGPQETQYF
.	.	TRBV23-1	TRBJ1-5	TGCGCCAGCAGTCAATCGTCTGCGGACGCATATAGCAATCAGCCCCAGCATTTT	CASSQSSADAYSNQPQHF
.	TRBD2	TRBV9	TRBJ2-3	TGTGCCAGCAGCGTAGGACTAGCCACAGATACGCAGTATTTT	CASSVGLATDTQYF